The entry below describes one T cell receptor beta chain. The clone's antigen remains unknown. No much larger clonotype is one base removed from it; base qualities were not supplied. From the cysteine through the phenylalanine, the CDR3 covers 13 amino acids. The entry retains the CDR3 DNA only, 39 bases that are in frame from base 1. The germline V gene (reference sequence) specifies SSHAT as CDR1 and FNYEAQ as CDR2. The trim is 5 bases for V and 1 base for J, with a gap of 8 bases between the germline ends. The donors were 40 or so Caucasian individuals from Russia, aged roughly 6 to 100 years, who were systemically healthy. Around 10 milliliters of peripheral blood were drawn from each donor into EDTA-treated Vacutainer tubes. Ficoll-Paque density-gradient centrifugation was used to isolate PBMCs, with at least 6.5 million per sample. Trizol reagent was used to extract total RNA from the PBMCs, yielding at least 6 micrograms per sample. The percentages of naive CD45RAhigh/CD27high T cells were determined by flow cytometry on a PBMC aliquot from every donor.

The data were obtained in a study of blood T cells in healthy people across ages (dated by TCRdb to about 2015). As for the study more broadly: In model experiments, roughly one uniquely barcoded TCR beta cDNA molecule per two T cells was captured by template switching. Using deep sequencing normalized with unique cDNA molecular identifiers, the study measured how TCR beta repertoire diversity changes with age. Four age groups were formed from the donors: young (average 16 years), middle-aged (approximately 40), aged (over 55) and long-lived (about 80). Donors of different ages were randomly distributed across sequencing lanes to avoid experimental bias. For two donors (one aged 18 to 29 and one aged 80 or older), the study analyzed two additional independent replicas of 1 million unique cDNA reads from the same blood draw. What the study reported, not specific to this receptor: Observed TCR beta diversity per million T cells fell roughly linearly with age, and a significant reduction was already apparent by age about 36. Compared with the aged group, the long-lived group had more naive CD4+ T cells, fewer expanded clones and increased TCR diversity, suggesting age selection. The CMV infection status of donors was not known, potentially confounding age-related changes in expanded clonotypes. The percentage of naive T cells measured by flow cytometry correlated strongly with observed TCR beta diversity. Total diversity estimates from one million sequenced T cells were considered lower bounds and underestimates. Bulk unsorted PBMC profiling prevented conclusive comparison of naive and antigen-experienced compartments.

The protocol used for the library was 5' RACE. For sequencing, an Illumina HiSeq 2500 was employed. A second PCR of roughly 6 to 11 cycles was run with a J-beta primer mix and a sample-barcoded 5' primer. A unique molecular identifier was introduced onto each TCR beta cDNA molecule by a template-switch 5' adaptor carrying 12 random nucleotides. Each sample yielded at least 3 million CDR3-containing paired-end reads. First-strand cDNA synthesis was performed from all RNA using the Mint cDNA synthesis kit, with priming by a TRBC-specific oligonucleotide. Following uracil-DNA glycosylase treatment, all cDNA underwent a first 18-cycle PCR with the universal primers M1SS and BC2_uni_R. The authors' pipeline ran thus. For normalization, 1 million high-quality reads, each with a distinct molecular identifier, were randomly selected from each sample. Instead of being binned into consensus sequences, reads that shared molecular identifiers were thrown out. MiTCR, run with a Q25 quality threshold and the strictest error-elimination algorithm, handled CDR3 identification, clonotype clustering and error correction. A nonparametric unseen species model with Euler transformation was used to estimate lower-bound total TCR beta diversity. In-frame beta chains were kept once TCRdb had trimmed the public reads at Q25 with fastp and called clones with MiXCR. Entries that share a CDR3 protein sequence are merged under the most common genes and DNA. Clone size and V and J calls follow TCRdb, not the original study. The table for this sample lists about 730,000 distinct CDR3 sequences; about 42% of them were counted only once. About 20% of the sample is held by the ten biggest clonotypes.

The source of this sequence is a woman aged 55 to 70 in good health. Sequencing input: blood. Here the chain combines TRBV7-7 and TRBJ1-1, with the D gene uncertain. CDR3 loop: CASSQQWNTEAFF. The nucleotide sequence reads TGTGCCAGCAGCCAACAGTGGAACACTGAAGCTTTCTTT.